The text below deals with one T cell receptor (beta chain). What it recognizes is unknown. Assay: immunoSEQ multiplex PCR; the TCRdb copy retains only in-frame clones and omits some. The sample holds some 110,000 clones, about 90% seen once. CDR3 size: 14 residues. Germline V gene lookup returns CDR1 MNHNS and CDR2 SASEGT. J gave up 5 bases and V 8 bases, and 6 bases lay outside the gene matches. The sample belongs to a study of Tregs in tolerant kidney transplant recipients. Study results and limitations: Few patients were studied, so findings need validation in larger groups. Tregs expanded with activated donor B cells seemed most donor-specific.

Unstimulated regulatory T cells (CD4+CD25+CD127-), CD4+CD25- non-regulatory cells, CD4 and CD8 cells were FACS-sorted from thawed PBMCs. The chain carries TRBV6-1 and TRBJ2-1; 10 bases line up with TRBD2. The sequence was obtained from a human donor in good health. Sample: CD4+ T cells from blood. CDR3 loop: CASFWTSGNNEQFF. In nucleotides, the CDR3 is TGTGCCAGCTTTTGGACTAGCGGTAACAATGAGCAGTTCTTC.